A selection of T cell receptor beta chains follows, all from one sample in a study of a mutant IDH1 vaccine in newly diagnosed glioma. TCRdb's copy holds only in-frame clones and misses some; the assay was immunoSEQ multiplex PCR. The data contain about 38,000 clones, more than 90% of them singletons. This material consisted of PBMCs, taken from a glioma patient treated with radiotherapy, temozolomide or both. The receptors come from a man aged 18 to 29 with glioma. The conserved cysteine and the conserved F or W are not part of the CDR3 here. Fields, in order: V gene, J gene, CDR3 protein.

V gene: TRBV28; J gene: TRBJ1-2; CDR3 protein: ASSLGQGEGLVNYGYT
V gene: TRBV11-2; J gene: TRBJ1-2; CDR3 protein: ASSSDRYYGYT
V gene: TRBV6-1; J gene: TRBJ1-5; CDR3 protein: ASSEPRAGQPQH
V gene: TRBV11-2; J gene: TRBJ1-4; CDR3 protein: ASSSGEKLF
V gene: TRBV5-6; J gene: TRBJ2-7; CDR3 protein: ASSLGPGSSYEQY
V gene: TRBV2; J gene: TRBJ2-1; CDR3 protein: ASSEIGSGQNEQF
V gene: TRBV19; J gene: TRBJ1-1; CDR3 protein: ASGATGLNTEAF
V gene: TRBV28; J gene: TRBJ2-6; CDR3 protein: ASSPRTGGANVLT
V gene: TRBV19; J gene: TRBJ1-1; CDR3 protein: ASSTGTWNTEAF
V gene: TRBV2; J gene: TRBJ2-2; CDR3 protein: ASKAGLSTGELF
V gene: TRBV7-2; J gene: TRBJ2-2; CDR3 protein: ASSAGRAVNTGELF
V gene: TRBV5-6; J gene: TRBJ2-7; CDR3 protein: ASSLAYEQY
V gene: TRBV5-4; J gene: TRBJ2-6; CDR3 protein: ASSFSGTYSGANVLT
V gene: TRBV5-1; J gene: TRBJ1-1; CDR3 protein: ASSLERNTEAF
V gene: TRBV5-1; J gene: TRBJ1-4; CDR3 protein: ASSPGQINEKLF
V gene: TRBV25-1; J gene: TRBJ1-4; CDR3 protein: ASSESTGGGEKLF
V gene: TRBV6-1; J gene: TRBJ2-3; CDR3 protein: ASTRDTQGTDTQY
V gene: TRBV7-9; J gene: TRBJ1-6; CDR3 protein: ASSPDRNSPLH
V gene: TRBV21-1; J gene: TRBJ2-7; CDR3 protein: ASRAFPRQGDPTGQY
V gene: TRBV9; J gene: TRBJ2-5; CDR3 protein: ASSVEAGGHIGGGTQY
V gene: TRBV5-4; J gene: TRBJ2-3; CDR3 protein: ATWTSGTDTQY
V gene: TRBV7-2; J gene: TRBJ2-2; CDR3 protein: ASSPPGQGTTGELF
V gene: TRBV2; J gene: TRBJ1-1; CDR3 protein: ASSEEGAGNTEAF
V gene: TRBV9; J gene: TRBJ2-1; CDR3 protein: ASSVFRGLGNYNEQF
V gene: TRBV7-9; J gene: TRBJ2-7; CDR3 protein: ASSADRDNYEQY
V gene: TRBV7-9; J gene: TRBJ2-7; CDR3 protein: ASSFPLVGGTYEQY
V gene: TRBV23-1; J gene: TRBJ1-5; CDR3 protein: ATPRGQRNQPQH
V gene: TRBV27; J gene: TRBJ1-1; CDR3 protein: ASSFRRSNTEAF
V gene: TRBV30; J gene: TRBJ2-3; CDR3 protein: AWNAGTTTDTQY
V gene: TRBV14; J gene: TRBJ2-1; CDR3 protein: ASSQGLVAGGPLLGNEQF
V gene: TRBV5-1; J gene: TRBJ2-5; CDR3 protein: ASSRGQGRETQY
V gene: TRBV19; J gene: TRBJ1-1; CDR3 protein: ASSPPGRNTEAF
V gene: TRBV28; J gene: TRBJ2-7; CDR3 protein: ASSNWLDEQY
V gene: TRBV7-8; J gene: TRBJ1-2; CDR3 protein: ASSLRGGSGYT
V gene: TRBV7-2; J gene: TRBJ2-5; CDR3 protein: ASSFVRTSGVQETQY
V gene: TRBV4-1; J gene: TRBJ2-7; CDR3 protein: ASSHRDSGSYEQY
V gene: TRBV7-8; J gene: TRBJ1-2; CDR3 protein: ASSWGQGPYGYT
V gene: TRBV28; J gene: TRBJ2-5; CDR3 protein: ASWGGGRAGEQY
V gene: TRBV6-5; J gene: TRBJ2-7; CDR3 protein: ASSYSIPPGEQY
V gene: TRBV6-1; J gene: TRBJ1-1; CDR3 protein: AGTPGQGGYPEAF
V gene: TRBV11-2; J gene: TRBJ2-1; CDR3 protein: ASSRGLGSGNEQF
V gene: TRBV18; J gene: TRBJ1-4; CDR3 protein: ASSPRITGNEKLF